The rows below give T cell receptor beta chains drawn from one sample of a study of blood T cell repertoires in COVID-19. Sequencing was performed with immunoSEQ multiplex PCR; in TCRdb, only in-frame clones are kept and a portion is missing. Of around 110,000 clones in the sample, approximately 84% are singletons; the top ten hold more than 13%. Sample: peripheral blood. These receptors originate from a woman in her sixties with acute or convalescent COVID-19. Both conserved end residues are part of each CDR3. The D gene is left open where the match is weak. Where a row states a size, it is once, few, many or the class of an expanded clone; other rows omit it.

CDR3nt | CDR3aa | abundance | j_gene | d_gene | v_gene
TGCAGCGTTGTTACCCGAGGCGGTGAAAAACTGTTTTTT | CSVVTRGGEKLFF | - | TRBJ1-4 | - | TRBV29-1
TGTGCCAGCAGCTTTACAGGCGACTATGGCTACACCTTC | CASSFTGDYGYTF | - | TRBJ1-2 | - | TRBV7-9
TGTGCCAGCGGACAGGAGCAGGCCTCCTACGAGCAGTACTTC | CASGQEQASYEQYF | - | TRBJ2-7 | TRBD1 | TRBV6-6
TGTGCCAGCAGAGGCGGAACTAGCGATCCGTATGAGCAGTTCTTC | CASRGGTSDPYEQFF | - | TRBJ2-1 | TRBD2 | TRBV25-1
TGTGCCAGCCGGACAGTCCGCCTCTCCTACGAGCAGTACTTC | CASRTVRLSYEQYF | - | TRBJ2-7 | - | TRBV28
TGCAGCGTTGGCGCGGTTTACCAAGAGACCCAGTACTTC | CSVGAVYQETQYF | - | TRBJ2-5 | - | TRBV29-1
TGCGCCAGCAGCCAAGATTCTCGGGGTCGGGAGCTGTTTTTT | CASSQDSRGRELFF | - | TRBJ2-2 | - | TRBV4-1
TGTGCCAGCTCCATCCACCGCCCGAGCTCTGGAAACACCATATATTTT | CASSIHRPSSGNTIYF | once | TRBJ1-3 | - | TRBV2
TGTGCCAGCAGCCCCCAGGGGGACAGGGTACACTACGAGCAGTACTTC | CASSPQGDRVHYEQYF | - | TRBJ2-7 | TRBD1 | TRBV5-5
TGCGCCAGCAGCACTAGACAGGGGGCTGATACGCAGTATTTT | CASSTRQGADTQYF | - | TRBJ2-3 | TRBD1 | TRBV5-1
TGCAGTGCTAGTGGCCCTGCAGGGGACACTGAAGCTTTCTTT | CSASGPAGDTEAFF | - | TRBJ1-1 | - | TRBV20-1
TGTGCCTTGACAGGGGGCCCTGGAAACACCATATATTTT | CALTGGPGNTIYF | - | TRBJ1-3 | TRBD1 | TRBV30
TGCGCCAGCAGCTTGTACCGGGAGGGCTCCTACGAGCAGTACTTC | CASSLYREGSYEQYF | - | TRBJ2-7 | TRBD2 | TRBV5-1
TGTGCCAGCAGACAAGGAGCGGGAGGAGGTGAGCAGTTCTTC | CASRQGAGGGEQFF | once | TRBJ2-1 | TRBD2 | TRBV7-6
TGTGCCAGCAGCCAAGACAGGGGGTATGGGACCCAGTACTTC | CASSQDRGYGTQYF | few | TRBJ2-5 | TRBD1 | TRBV3-1/TRBV3-2
TGCGCCAGCAGCCCGGAAAGGGGGTACACTGAAGCTTTCTTT | CASSPERGYTEAFF | - | TRBJ1-1 | - | TRBV5-1
TGTGCCAGCAGCGGGCACGGTCTATATGAAAAACTGTTTTTT | CASSGHGLYEKLFF | - | TRBJ1-4 | - | TRBV7-9
TGTGCCAGCAGCCAAGTCCCAGCGGGGGGGAAACAGTACTTC | CASSQVPAGGKQYF | - | TRBJ2-4 | TRBD2 | TRBV3-1/TRBV3-2
TGTGCCAGCAGTCGAGGGACAGCCGGGGAGCTGTTTTTT | CASSRGTAGELFF | - | TRBJ2-2 | TRBD1 | TRBV12-3/TRBV12-4
TGTGCCAGCCCGCGGGAGCGGGAGGCCCACAATGAGCAGTTCTTC | CASPREREAHNEQFF | few | TRBJ2-1 | TRBD2 | TRBV6-5
TGTGCCAGTAGTATCACAGGGGCTAACTATGGCTACACCTTC | CASSITGANYGYTF | - | TRBJ1-2 | TRBD1 | TRBV19
TGTGCCACCTCCCTGGGACAGGCGTCGACCTACGAGCAGTACTTC | CATSLGQASTYEQYF | - | TRBJ2-7 | TRBD1 | TRBV6-5
TGTGCCAGCAGCAGGACTAGCGGGGGGGCAATAGCGTACGAGCAGTACTTC | CASSRTSGGAIAYEQYF | - | TRBJ2-7 | TRBD2 | TRBV7-2
TGTGCCAGCAGCTTTGGGGACAGTCTGGGGAGTGAAAAACTGTTTTTT | CASSFGDSLGSEKLFF | - | TRBJ1-4 | TRBD1 | TRBV7-9
TGTGCCTGGAGTCTAAAGGGGGCATTATATGAAGCTTTCTTT | CAWSLKGALYEAFF | - | TRBJ1-1 | TRBD1 | TRBV30
TGCAGCGTTCCGGGACAGGGAACCTACGAGCAGTACTTC | CSVPGQGTYEQYF | - | TRBJ2-7 | TRBD1 | TRBV29-1
TGTGCCAGTAGGGACAGCCTATTCAACACCGGGGAGCTGTTTTTT | CASRDSLFNTGELFF | - | TRBJ2-2 | TRBD1 | TRBV6-5
TGCGCCAGCAGCCGGGACAGCCCCTATGGCTACACCTTC | CASSRDSPYGYTF | - | TRBJ1-2 | TRBD1 | TRBV10-2
TGTGCCAGCAGCTTAGGACCAACAGGGAATGAGCAGTTCTTC | CASSLGPTGNEQFF | - | TRBJ2-1 | - | TRBV11-2
TGCAGCGTTGGCCAGTCAGTAGGGGAAAGCGAGCAGTACTTC | CSVGQSVGESEQYF | - | TRBJ2-7 | - | TRBV29-1
TGTGCCTGGAGTTACAGGGGGAACACTGAAGCTTTCTTT | CAWSYRGNTEAFF | once | TRBJ1-1 | TRBD1 | TRBV30
TGTGCCAGCAGCTTATTTCCAGGGAAAACTAATGAAAAACTGTTTTTT | CASSLFPGKTNEKLFF | few | TRBJ1-4 | - | TRBV7-8
TGTGCCAGCAGGGAGCGAGACACCATATATTTT | CASRERDTIYF | once | TRBJ1-3 | - | TRBV6-5
TGCGCCAGCAGCTTGGCCTTCGCGGGGGTGTCCTACAATGAGCAGTTCTTC | CASSLAFAGVSYNEQFF | - | TRBJ2-1 | TRBD2 | TRBV5-1
TGTGCCAGCAGTGACGTTTTCGGGGAGGGTGCTTTCTTT | CASSDVFGEGAFF | - | TRBJ1-1 | - | TRBV6-1
TGTGCCAGCAGCCAAGAAAGGGGACTACGGGGAACGAACACTGAAGCTTTCTTT | CASSQERGLRGTNTEAFF | - | TRBJ1-1 | - | TRBV3-1/TRBV3-2
TGTGCCAGCAGCCCACCGACTGCTCCCCGGGTGACCCAGTACTTC | CASSPPTAPRVTQYF | - | TRBJ2-5 | - | TRBV3-1/TRBV3-2
TGTGCCAGCAGCTTAGTGGCAGGGGCTGGGTACACTGAAGCTTTCTTT | CASSLVAGAGYTEAFF | once | TRBJ1-1 | - | TRBV7-8
TGTGCCAGCAGCGCTGCCGGGACAGGAAATGAAAAACTGTTTTTT | CASSAAGTGNEKLFF | - | TRBJ1-4 | TRBD1 | TRBV9